This TCR beta chain appears in the sequencing data of a study of T-cell memory formation after mild COVID-19. Study at large: TCR clusters showed largely donor specificity.

The CDR3 consists of 14 residues. Germline V gene lookup returns CDR1 SGHKS and CDR2 YYEKEE (reference sequence). Trimming took 4 bases from V and 0 from J, leaving 10 bases between them. This clonotype was observed a few times. Its antigen is undetermined. In TCRdb, the 5' RACE reads were re-called with MiXCR into one record per CDR3 protein. This table has hundreds of thousands of distinct CDR3 sequences, roughly a fifth appearing once. Study outcomes and limitations: Whereas later expanders leaned CD4+, clones contracting day 15 to 85 showed a balanced CD4/CD8 makeup.

This clonotype was obtained from an adult woman who had mild COVID-19 (a few samples of this study predate the infection). Cell type and time point are not known. Sequences were obtained from PBMCs or a T cell subset sorted from them (not recorded which). This chain uses TRBV5-5 with TRBJ2-5; no reliable D call. The CDR3 spells CASSPFLNQETQYF. The DNA of the CDR3 is TGTGCCAGCAGCCCGTTTTTAAACCAAGAGACCCAGTACTTC.